These 8 T cell receptor beta chains were all obtained from the same sample, sequenced in a study of cytomegalovirus exposure and HLA in healthy donors (dated by TCRdb to the late 2010s). The library was obtained by the immunoSEQ multiplex PCR assay. TCRdb holds this immuneACCESS table with in-frame rearrangements only. Some clones are missing; in checked studies, unresolved V genes explain under half, and the rest has no known cause. A total of tens of thousands of clones appear in this sample, 70% to 90% of them only once. About 4.1% of the sample is in the top ten clones. Specimen: PBMCs. Receptors originate from a woman between 18 and 29 years old in good health and CMV-seropositive.

V usage is TRBV15 and J usage is TRBJ2-1; TRBD2 matches 9 bases. Germline CDR1 reads LNHNV; CDR2 reads YYDKDF (reference sequence). The CDR3 totals 14 residues. The junction had 6 bases not matched to a gene; V was cut back by 6 bases and J by 6 bases. The CDR3, as DNA: TGTGCCACCAGACTAGCGGGCCCCGTCAATGAGCAGTTCTTC. It yields the protein CATRLAGPVNEQFF.

This chain connects TRBV19 to TRBJ2-1; a possible D gene is TRBD2 (5 bases). CDR1 is LNHDA, CDR2 SQIVND, per germline (reference sequence). With 5 bases removed from V and 6 bases from J, the gap between germline ends came to 14 bases. The CDR3 spans 14 residues. The CDR3 loop reads CASSGRARANEQFF. CDR3 coding DNA: TGTGCCAGTAGTGGGCGGGCACGGGCCAATGAGCAGTTCTTC.

This clone was observed a single time. The chain uses TRBV27 and TRBJ2-7, with D tentatively TRBD2 (5 bases). V gave up 1 base and J gave up 5 bases, with 12 bases separating them. The CDR3 covers 14 residues. Per the germline V gene, CDR1 is MNHEY and CDR2 is SMNVEV (reference sequence). CDR3 amino acids: CASSLFPGYDEQYF. The CDR3 coding sequence is TGTGCCAGCAGTTTATTTCCGGGGTACGACGAGCAGTACTTC.

The CDR3: CASKVGTANGEQFF. CDR3 DNA: TGTGCCAGCAAAGTCGGGACAGCCAACGGTGAGCAGTTCTTC. This rearrangement joins TRBV28 to TRBJ2-1; 7 bases match TRBD1. CDR3 length: 14 residues. CDR1 is MDHEN, CDR2 SYDVKM, per germline. V lost 7 bases, J lost 9 bases, and 12 bases stayed unmatched.

The chain carries TRBV19 and TRBJ1-5; 7 positions agree with TRBD1. With V trimmed by 6 bases and J by 4 bases, 9 bases remained unmatched. The germline V gene encodes CDR1 LNHDA and CDR2 SQIVND (reference sequence). This CDR3 contains 15 residues. The CDR3 region is CASSNRQGANQPQHF. The CDR3 nucleotides read TGTGCCAGTAGCAACCGACAGGGAGCGAATCAGCCCCAGCATTTT.

The chain recombines TRBV30 with TRBJ2-3; 8 nucleotides match TRBD1. The CDR3 has 13 residues. Trimming removed 7 bases from V and 1 base from J; junction bases left unmatched: 4. Germline V lookup: CDR1 GTSNPN, CDR2 SVGIG (reference sequence). CDR3 DNA sequence: TGTGCCTCTCGACAGGGGCGCACAGATACGCAGTATTTT. Translated: CASRQGRTDTQYF.

The chain couples TRBV10-3 to TRBJ2-7, with D possibly being TRBD2 (6 bases). The CDR3 is made up of 14 amino acids. In germline, CDR1 is ENHRY, CDR2 SYGVKD. Trimming removed 9 bases from V and 0 bases from J, with 15 bases in between. The CDR3 reads CAIRSGLSSYEQYF. The CDR3 nucleotides read TGTGCCATTAGAAGCGGGTTGAGCTCCTACGAGCAGTACTTC.

The rearrangement joins TRBV5-4 to TRBJ2-5, with D unclear. Germline V gives CDR1 SGHNT, CDR2 YYREEE (reference sequence). The CDR3 loop spans 11 amino acids. The V end lost 4 bases, the J end lost 4 bases, and 5 bases lay between the germline ends. The CDR3 here is CASSGPETQYF. CDR3 nucleotide sequence: TGTGCCAGCAGCGGCCCAGAGACCCAGTACTTC.